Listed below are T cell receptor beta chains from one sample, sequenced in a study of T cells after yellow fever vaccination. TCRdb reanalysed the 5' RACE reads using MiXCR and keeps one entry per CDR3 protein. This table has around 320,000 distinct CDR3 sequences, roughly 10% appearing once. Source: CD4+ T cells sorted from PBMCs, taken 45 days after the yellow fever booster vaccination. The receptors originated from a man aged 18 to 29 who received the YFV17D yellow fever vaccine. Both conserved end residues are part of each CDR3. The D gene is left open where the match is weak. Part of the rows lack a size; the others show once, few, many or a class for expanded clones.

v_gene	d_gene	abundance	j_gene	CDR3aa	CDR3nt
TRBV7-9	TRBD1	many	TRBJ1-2	CASSSTGGGYTF	TGTGCCAGCAGCTCTACAGGGGGTGGCTACACCTTC
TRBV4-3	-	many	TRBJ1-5	CASRDYEGSNQPQHF	TGCGCCAGCAGAGATTATGAGGGTAGCAATCAGCCCCAGCATTTT
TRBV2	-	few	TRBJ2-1	CASIRQGRDEQFF	TGTGCCAGCATTCGACAGGGGAGGGATGAGCAGTTCTTC
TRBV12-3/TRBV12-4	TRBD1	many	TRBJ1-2	CASSSDRVGGYTF	TGTGCCAGCAGTTCGGACAGGGTCGGAGGCTACACCTTC
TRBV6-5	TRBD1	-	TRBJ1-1	CASSVTGKNTEAFF	TGTGCCAGCAGTGTGACAGGGAAGAACACTGAAGCTTTCTTT
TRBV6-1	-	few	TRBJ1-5	CASSELGVLGNQPQHF	TGTGCCAGCAGTGAACTCGGGGTCTTGGGCAATCAGCCCCAGCATTTT
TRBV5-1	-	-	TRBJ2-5	CASSRGNSEEETQYF	TGCGCCAGCAGCCGGGGGAACTCAGAGGAAGAGACCCAGTACTTC
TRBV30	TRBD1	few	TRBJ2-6	CAWSDRTYSGANVLTF	TGTGCCTGGTCGGACAGGACGTACTCTGGGGCCAACGTCCTGACTTTC
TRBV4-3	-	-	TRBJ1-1	CASSQGIRQRNTEAFF	TGCGCCAGCAGCCAAGGGATCCGACAGAGGAACACTGAAGCTTTCTTT
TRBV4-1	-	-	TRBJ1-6	CASSQGNRNSPLHF	TGCGCCAGCAGCCAAGGGAACAGGAATTCACCCCTCCACTTT
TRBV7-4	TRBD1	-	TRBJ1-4	CASRDTGGLNEKLFF	TGTGCCAGCAGGGACACAGGGGGTTTAAATGAAAAACTGTTTTTT
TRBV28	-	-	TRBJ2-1	CASSFVDLSYNEQFF	TGTGCCAGCAGTTTCGTCGACCTCTCCTACAATGAGCAGTTCTTC
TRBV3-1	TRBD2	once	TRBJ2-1	CASSQMATLGGEVF	TGTGCCAGCAGCCAAATGGCCACCCTGGGAGGGGAGGTCTTC
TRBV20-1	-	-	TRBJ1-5	CSAKTGNQPQHF	TGCAGTGCTAAGACGGGCAATCAGCCCCAGCATTTT
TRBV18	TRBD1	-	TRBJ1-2	CASSRDSSIPNYGYTF	TGTGCCAGCTCACGGGACAGCAGTATCCCTAACTATGGCTACACCTTC
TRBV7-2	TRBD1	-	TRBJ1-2	CASSITGGAGYTF	TGTGCCAGCAGCATTACAGGGGGCGCGGGCTACACCTTC
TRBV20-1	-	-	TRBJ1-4	CSARQGTNEKLFF	TGCAGTGCTCGTCAGGGCACTAATGAAAAACTGTTTTTT
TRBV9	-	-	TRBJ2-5	CASMIASLGETQYF	TGTGCCAGCATGATAGCGAGCCTAGGGGAGACCCAGTACTTC
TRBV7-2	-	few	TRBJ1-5	CASSSLGHQPQHF	TGTGCCAGCAGCTCGCTAGGGCATCAGCCCCAGCATTTT
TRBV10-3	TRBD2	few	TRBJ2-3	CAISESILAGTDTQYF	TGTGCCATCAGTGAGTCGATACTAGCGGGCACAGATACGCAGTATTTT
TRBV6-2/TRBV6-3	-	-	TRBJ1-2	CASRRRDRREANYGYTF	TGTGCCAGCAGGCGCCGTGACAGAAGGGAAGCTAACTATGGCTACACCTTC
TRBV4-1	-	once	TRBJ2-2	CASSHNSKNTGELFF	TGCGCCAGCAGCCACAACTCAAAGAACACCGGGGAGCTGTTTTTT
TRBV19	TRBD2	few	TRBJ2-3	CASSIGLLAGTDTQYF	TGTGCCAGTAGTATAGGATTACTAGCGGGGACAGATACGCAGTATTTT
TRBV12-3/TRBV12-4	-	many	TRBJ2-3	CASRRLVTDTQYF	TGTGCCAGCAGGCGACTAGTCACAGATACGCAGTATTTT
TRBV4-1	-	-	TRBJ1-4	CASSQGWGTNEKLFF	TGCGCCAGCAGCCAAGGTTGGGGAACTAATGAAAAACTGTTTTTT
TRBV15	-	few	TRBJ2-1	CATSSRGDGGNNEQFF	TGTGCCACCAGCAGCCGGGGGGATGGGGGCAACAATGAGCAGTTCTTC
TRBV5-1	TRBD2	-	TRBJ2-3	CASSQRTSSGGWTDTQYF	TGCGCCAGCAGCCAACGCACTTCTAGCGGGGGTTGGACAGATACGCAGTATTTT
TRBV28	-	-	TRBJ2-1	CASCSWEVHNEQFF	TGTGCCAGCTGTTCTTGGGAAGTCCACAATGAGCAGTTCTTC
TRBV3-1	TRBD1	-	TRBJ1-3	CASSQDLGTAVFGNTIYF	TGTGCCAGCAGCCAAGACCTCGGGACAGCAGTATTCGGAAACACCATATATTTT
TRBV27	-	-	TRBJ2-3	CASSLSMGNTQYF	TGTGCCAGCAGTTTATCGATGGGGAATACGCAGTATTTT
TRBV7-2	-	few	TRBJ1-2	CASSLALGGSGGYTF	TGTGCCAGCAGCTTAGCGCTGGGAGGGTCGGGTGGCTACACCTTC
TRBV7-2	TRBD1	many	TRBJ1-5	CASSLTGGGQPQHF	TGTGCCAGCAGCTTAACAGGGGGAGGTCAGCCCCAGCATTTT
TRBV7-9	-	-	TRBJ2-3	CASTRVGDTQYF	TGTGCCAGCACTAGGGTTGGAGATACGCAGTATTTT
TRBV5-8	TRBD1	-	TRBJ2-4	CASSFRDRGTTQYF	TGTGCCAGCAGTTTCCGGGACAGGGGTACCACGCAGTACTTC
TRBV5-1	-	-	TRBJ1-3	CASSLWGDNSGNTIYF	TGCGCCAGCAGCTTGTGGGGGGACAACTCTGGAAACACCATATATTTT
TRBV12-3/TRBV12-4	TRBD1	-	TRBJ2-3	CASSWTGDTDTQYF	TGTGCCAGCAGTTGGACAGGTGATACAGATACGCAGTATTTT
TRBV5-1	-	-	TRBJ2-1	CASSLEQGRNEQFF	TGCGCCAGCAGCTTGGAGCAGGGAAGGAATGAGCAGTTCTTC
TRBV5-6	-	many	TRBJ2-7	CASSRGGRDEQYF	TGTGCCAGCAGCCGAGGGGGGCGGGACGAGCAGTACTTC
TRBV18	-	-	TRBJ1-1	CASSLSGRNTEAFF	TGTGCCAGCTCACTGTCGGGCCGTAACACTGAAGCTTTCTTT
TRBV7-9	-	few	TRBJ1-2	CASTRWDGYTF	TGTGCCAGCACCCGGTGGGATGGCTACACCTTC
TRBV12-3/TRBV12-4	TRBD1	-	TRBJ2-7	CASSLGEQGAAYEQYF	TGTGCCAGCAGTTTAGGGGAACAGGGGGCCGCATACGAGCAGTACTTC
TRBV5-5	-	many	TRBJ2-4	CASSSGEAKNIQYF	TGTGCCAGCAGCTCGGGGGAAGCCAAAAACATTCAGTACTTC
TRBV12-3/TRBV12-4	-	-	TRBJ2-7	CASSLRIEQYF	TGTGCCAGCTCCCTTCGGATCGAGCAGTACTTC
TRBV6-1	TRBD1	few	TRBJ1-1	CASSETGGATAFF	TGTGCCAGCAGTGAAACAGGGGGCGCGACAGCTTTCTTT
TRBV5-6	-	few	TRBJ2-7	CASMVRLTLYEQYF	TGTGCCAGCATGGTCCGATTGACGCTTTACGAGCAGTACTTC
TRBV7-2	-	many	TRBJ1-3	CASSPGRSSGNTIYF	TGTGCCAGCAGCCCAGGTCGGAGCTCTGGAAACACCATATATTTT
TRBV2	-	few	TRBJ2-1	CASSDPGTYNEQFF	TGTGCCAGCAGTGACCCAGGGACCTACAATGAGCAGTTCTTC
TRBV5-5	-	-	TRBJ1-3	CASSLQSSGKTIYF	TGTGCCAGCAGCCTTCAAAGCTCTGGAAAAACCATATATTTT